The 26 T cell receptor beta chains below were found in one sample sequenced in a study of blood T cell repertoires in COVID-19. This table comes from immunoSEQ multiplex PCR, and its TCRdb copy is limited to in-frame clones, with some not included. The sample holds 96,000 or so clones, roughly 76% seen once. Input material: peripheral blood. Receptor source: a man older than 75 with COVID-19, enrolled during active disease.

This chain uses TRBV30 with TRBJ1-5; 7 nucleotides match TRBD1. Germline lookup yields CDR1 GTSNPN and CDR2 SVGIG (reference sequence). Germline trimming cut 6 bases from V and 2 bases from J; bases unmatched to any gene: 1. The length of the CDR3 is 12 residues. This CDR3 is CACDRGNQPQHF. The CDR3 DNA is TGTGCCTGCGACAGGGGCAATCAGCCCCAGCATTTT.

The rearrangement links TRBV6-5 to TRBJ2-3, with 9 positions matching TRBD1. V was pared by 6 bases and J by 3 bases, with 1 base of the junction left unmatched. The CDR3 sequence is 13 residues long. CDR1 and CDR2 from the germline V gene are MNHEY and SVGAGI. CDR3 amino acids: CASRDRGTDTQYF. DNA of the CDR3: TGTGCCAGCAGGGACAGGGGAACAGATACGCAGTATTTT.

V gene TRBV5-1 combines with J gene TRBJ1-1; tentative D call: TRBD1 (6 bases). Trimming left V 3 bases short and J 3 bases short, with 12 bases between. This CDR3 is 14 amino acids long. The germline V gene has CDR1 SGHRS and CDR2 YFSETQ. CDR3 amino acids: CASSWGLGDTEAFF. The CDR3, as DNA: TGCGCCAGCAGCTGGGGGCTCGGGGACACTGAAGCTTTCTTT. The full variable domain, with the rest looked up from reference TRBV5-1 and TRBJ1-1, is KAGVTQTPRYLIKTRGQQVTLSCSPISGHRSVSWYQQTPGQGLQFLFEYFSETQRNKGNFPGRFSGRQFSNSRSEMNVSTLELGDSALYLCASSWGLGDTEAFFGQGTRLTVV.

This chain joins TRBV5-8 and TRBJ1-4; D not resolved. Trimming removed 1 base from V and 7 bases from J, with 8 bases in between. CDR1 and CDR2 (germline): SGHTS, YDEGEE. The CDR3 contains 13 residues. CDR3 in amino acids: CASSLPLSEKLFF. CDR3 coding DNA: TGTGCCAGCAGCTTGCCGCTAAGTGAAAAACTGTTTTTT.

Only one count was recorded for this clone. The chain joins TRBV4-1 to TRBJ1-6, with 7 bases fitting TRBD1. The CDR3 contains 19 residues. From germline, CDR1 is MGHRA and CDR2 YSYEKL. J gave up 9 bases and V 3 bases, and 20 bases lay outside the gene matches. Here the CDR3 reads CASSHAPDRAKSFGSPLHF. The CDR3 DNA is TGCGCCAGCAGCCATGCGCCTGACAGGGCTAAAAGTTTCGGTTCACCCCTCCACTTT.

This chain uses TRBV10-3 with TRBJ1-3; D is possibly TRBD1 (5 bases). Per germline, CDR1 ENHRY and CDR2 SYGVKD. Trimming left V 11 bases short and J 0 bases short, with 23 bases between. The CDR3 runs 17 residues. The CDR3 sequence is CAVSVGAGALSGNTIYF. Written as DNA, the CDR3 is TGTGCCGTCTCAGTTGGGGCAGGTGCTCTCTCTGGAAACACCATATATTTT.

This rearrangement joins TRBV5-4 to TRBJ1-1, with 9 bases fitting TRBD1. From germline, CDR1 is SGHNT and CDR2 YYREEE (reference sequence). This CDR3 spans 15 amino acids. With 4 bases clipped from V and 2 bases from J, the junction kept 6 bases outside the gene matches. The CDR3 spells CASSLQTGGNTEAFF. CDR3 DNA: TGTGCCAGCAGCCTCCAGACAGGGGGAAACACTGAAGCTTTCTTT.

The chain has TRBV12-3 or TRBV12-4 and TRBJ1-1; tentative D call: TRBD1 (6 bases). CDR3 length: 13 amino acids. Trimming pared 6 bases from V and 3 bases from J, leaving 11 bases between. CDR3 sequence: CASSLDSYTEAFF. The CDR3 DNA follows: TGTGCCAGCAGCCTGGACAGTTACACTGAAGCTTTCTTT.

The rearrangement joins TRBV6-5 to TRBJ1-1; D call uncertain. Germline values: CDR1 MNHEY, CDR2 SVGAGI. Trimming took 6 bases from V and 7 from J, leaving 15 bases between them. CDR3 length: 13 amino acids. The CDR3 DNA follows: TGTGCCAGCAGGAACAGTATGATAGGTGAAGCTTTCTTT. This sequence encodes CASRNSMIGEAFF.

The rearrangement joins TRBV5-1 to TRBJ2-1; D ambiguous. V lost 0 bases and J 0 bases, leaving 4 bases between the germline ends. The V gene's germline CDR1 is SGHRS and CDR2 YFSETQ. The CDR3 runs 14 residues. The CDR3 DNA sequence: TGCGCCAGCAGCTTGGACGGCTCCTACAATGAGCAGTTCTTC. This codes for CASSLDGSYNEQFF.

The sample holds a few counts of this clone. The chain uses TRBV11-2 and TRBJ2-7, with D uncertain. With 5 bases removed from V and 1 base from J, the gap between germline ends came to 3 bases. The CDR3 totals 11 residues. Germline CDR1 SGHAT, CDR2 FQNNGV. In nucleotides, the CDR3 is TGTGCCAGCAGCCCTTCCTACGAGCAGTACTTC. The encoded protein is CASSPSYEQYF.

The CDR3 is CASSARTGVADTQYF. The CDR3 DNA reads as TGTGCCAGCTCGGCGAGGACAGGGGTAGCAGATACGCAGTATTTT. The chain employs TRBV18 and TRBJ2-3; 9 bases line up with TRBD1. CDR3 length: 15 residues. The germline CDR1 and CDR2 sequences are KGHSH and LQKENI. The J segment lost 4 bases and the V segment lost 6 bases, leaving 8 bases of the junction unmatched.

The CDR3 region has the DNA TGCGCCAGCAGCACGGGACAGAGCTCTGGAAACACCATATATTTT. Encoded protein: CASSTGQSSGNTIYF. The gene calls are TRBV5-1 and TRBJ1-3; TRBD1 aligns across 7 bases. V lost 4 bases to trimming and J lost 0 bases; unmatched junction nucleotides: 4. This CDR3 region has 15 residues. The germline V gene encodes CDR1 SGHRS and CDR2 YFSETQ.

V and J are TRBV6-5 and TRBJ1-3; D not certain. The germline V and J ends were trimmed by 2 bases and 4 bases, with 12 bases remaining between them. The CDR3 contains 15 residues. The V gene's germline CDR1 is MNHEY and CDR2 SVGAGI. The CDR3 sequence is CASSYTAGSGNTIYF. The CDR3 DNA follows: TGTGCCAGCAGTTACACGGCAGGATCGGGAAACACCATATATTTT.

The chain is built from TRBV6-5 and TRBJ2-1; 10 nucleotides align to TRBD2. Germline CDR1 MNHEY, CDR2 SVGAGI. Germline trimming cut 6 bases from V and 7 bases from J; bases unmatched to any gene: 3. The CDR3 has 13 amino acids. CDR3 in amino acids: CASRMTSGNEQFF. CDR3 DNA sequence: TGTGCCAGCAGAATGACTAGCGGGAATGAGCAGTTCTTC.

The DNA of the CDR3 is TGTGCCAGTAGTCAACTACAGGGGGCTGGAAATTCACCCCTCCACTTT. Translation gives CASSQLQGAGNSPLHF. This chain links TRBV19 with TRBJ1-6; 9 bases agree with TRBD1. The CDR3 totals 16 residues. Unmatched junction bases numbered 9, after V lost 5 bases and J lost 7 bases. Germline V lookup: CDR1 LNHDA, CDR2 SQIVND (reference sequence).

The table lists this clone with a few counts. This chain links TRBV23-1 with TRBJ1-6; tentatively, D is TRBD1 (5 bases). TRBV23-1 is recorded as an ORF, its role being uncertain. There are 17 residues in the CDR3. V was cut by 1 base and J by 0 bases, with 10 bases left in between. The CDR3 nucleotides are TGCGCCAGCAGTCAATTGGCAGGGCGCTCCTATAATTCACCCCTCCACTTT. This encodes CASSQLAGRSYNSPLHF.

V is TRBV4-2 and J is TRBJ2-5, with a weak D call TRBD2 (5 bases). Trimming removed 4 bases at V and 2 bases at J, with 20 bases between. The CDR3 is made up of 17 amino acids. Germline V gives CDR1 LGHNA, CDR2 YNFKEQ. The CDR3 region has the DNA TGTGCCAGCAGCCCCGGGAAGACCTCCTACCGACAAGAGACCCAGTACTTC. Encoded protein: CASSPGKTSYRQETQYF.

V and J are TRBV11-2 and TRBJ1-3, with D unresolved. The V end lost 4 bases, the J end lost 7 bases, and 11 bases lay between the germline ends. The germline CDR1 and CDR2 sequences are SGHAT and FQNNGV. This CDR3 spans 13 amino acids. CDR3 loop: CASSSPSRNTIYF. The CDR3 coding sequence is TGTGCCAGCAGCTCCCCCTCGCGGAACACCATATATTTT.

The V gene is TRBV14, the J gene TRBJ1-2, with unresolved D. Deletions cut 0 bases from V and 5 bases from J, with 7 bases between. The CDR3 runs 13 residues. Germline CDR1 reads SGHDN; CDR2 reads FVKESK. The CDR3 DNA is TGTGCCAGCAGCCAAGACGGTCAATATGGCTACACCTTC. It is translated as CASSQDGQYGYTF.

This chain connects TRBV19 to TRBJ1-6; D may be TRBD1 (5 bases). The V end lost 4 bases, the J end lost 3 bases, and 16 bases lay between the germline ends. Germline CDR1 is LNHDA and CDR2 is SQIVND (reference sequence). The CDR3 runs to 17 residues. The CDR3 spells CASSTKQESLYNSPLHF. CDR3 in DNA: TGTGCCAGTAGTACGAAACAGGAGAGCCTCTATAATTCACCCCTCCACTTT. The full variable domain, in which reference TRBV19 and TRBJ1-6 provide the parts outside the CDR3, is DGGITQSPKYLFRKEGQNVTLSCEQNLNHDAMYWYRQDPGQGLRLIYYSQIVNDFQKGDIAEGYSVSREKKESFPLTVTSAQKNPTAFYLCASSTKQESLYNSPLHFGNGTRLTVT.

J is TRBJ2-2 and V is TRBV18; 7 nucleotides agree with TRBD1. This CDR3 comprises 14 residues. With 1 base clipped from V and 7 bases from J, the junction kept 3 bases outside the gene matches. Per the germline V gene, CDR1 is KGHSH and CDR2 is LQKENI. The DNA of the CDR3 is TGTGCCAGCTCACCACAGGGGGCGAGCGGGGAGCTGTTTTTT. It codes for CASSPQGASGELFF.

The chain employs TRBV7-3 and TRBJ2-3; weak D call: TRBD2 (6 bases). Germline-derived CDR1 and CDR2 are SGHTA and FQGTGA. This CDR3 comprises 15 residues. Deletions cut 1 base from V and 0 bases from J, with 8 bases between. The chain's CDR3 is CASSLRGTSTDTQYF. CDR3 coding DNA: TGTGCCAGCAGCTTAAGAGGGACTAGCACAGATACGCAGTATTTT.

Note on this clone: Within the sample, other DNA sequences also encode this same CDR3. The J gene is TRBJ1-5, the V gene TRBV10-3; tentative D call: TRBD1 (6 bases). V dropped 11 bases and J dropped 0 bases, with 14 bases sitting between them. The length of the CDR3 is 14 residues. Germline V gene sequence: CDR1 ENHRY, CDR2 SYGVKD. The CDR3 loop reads CASSTGDSNQPQHF. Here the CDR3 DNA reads TGTGCCTCCTCGACAGGAGATAGCAATCAGCCCCAGCATTTT.

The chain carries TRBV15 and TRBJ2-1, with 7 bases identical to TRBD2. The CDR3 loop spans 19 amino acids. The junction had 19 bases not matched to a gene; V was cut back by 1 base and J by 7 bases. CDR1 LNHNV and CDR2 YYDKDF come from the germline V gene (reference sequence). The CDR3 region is CATSRAIQSGAGVMNEQFF. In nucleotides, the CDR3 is TGTGCCACCAGCAGAGCGATTCAAAGTGGGGCGGGGGTAATGAATGAGCAGTTCTTC.

In DNA, the CDR3 is TGTGCCAGCTCACCACCGAACAGGGAGGGGGAGCAGTACTTC. Translation gives CASSPPNREGEQYF. The chain joins TRBV18 to TRBJ2-7, with D tentatively TRBD2 (7 bases). The CDR3 spans 14 residues. V was shortened by 0 bases and J by 7 bases, with 13 bases between the two germline ends. CDR1 KGHSH and CDR2 LQKENI come from the germline V gene.